Listed below are T cell receptor beta chains from one sample, sequenced in a study of cytotoxic CD8 clonotypes in ibrutinib-treated CLL. Method: immunoSEQ multiplex PCR; TCRdb's copy keeps in-frame clones and lacks some. This sample has fewer than 90,000 clones, with 68% found just once. This sample comprised PBMCs, obtained after 12 months of ibrutinib treatment. Source of these receptors: a human donor with chronic lymphocytic leukemia. Each CDR3 is given with its conserved first and last residue. A D gene is named only where the DNA matches it firmly.

CASSGKGQGRRTF TRBD1 TRBV19
CASTWGQLGADTQYF TRBD1 TRBV28
CASSPQAVLNTEAFF . TRBV7-2
CASSPDRKETQYF . TRBV2
CASSVLAGSTDTQYF TRBD2 TRBV6-4
CASSTRLSSYNSPLHF . TRBV5-6
CASSPPGPYEQYF . TRBV5-1
CASSLQGALWSTEAFF TRBD1 TRBV27
CASSSPGVPISTDTQYF . TRBV27
CASSKVAGVPPDTQYF . TRBV21-1
CASSQDLNFGQGFHYTF TRBD1 TRBV4-2
CASSKLAASYNEQFF TRBD2 TRBV7-3
CASSDSLFTGTGRYNEQFF TRBD1 TRBV2
CASSPLHDTGELFF . TRBV9
CAISESIGVSGANVLTF . TRBV10-3
CASSIHRTGNEQYF . TRBV19
CASSLTGLAEEQYF TRBD2 TRBV19
CASSGTFSYEQYF . TRBV6-5
CASSSIRLATGELFF TRBD2 TRBV7-9
CACPGGPGANVLTF . TRBV30
CASSARQPYNSPLHF . TRBV6-5
CATSRDHVVGRAPLNQPQHF . TRBV15
CAWSDTDTQYF . TRBV30
CASSPGPRPGNQPQHF . TRBV19
CASSTQGPNTEAFF . TRBV7-9
CASSLLDVQETQYF . TRBV18
CASRYAGGPIYEQFF TRBD2 TRBV6-5
CASSSRGLTGGLSGYTF TRBD1 TRBV7-2
CASSEAGTGETQYF TRBD1 TRBV10-1
CASSQDRRTGGRAGELFF TRBD1 TRBV4-3
CASSVVRVTSTDTQYF . TRBV6-6
CASSVEVAVNEQFF . TRBV9
CASSLRQERYGYTF . TRBV27
CASSVVQDTQYF . TRBV9
CASSSVFPNTEAFF . TRBV9
CASSQSDKNLPLHF . TRBV7-8
CASSRRSGGPYNEQFF TRBD2 TRBV4-3
CASSPGRAWGTEAFF . TRBV7-3
CASSAKQGVPDTQYF TRBD1 TRBV5-4
CASSIPTSGGARNTGELFF TRBD2 TRBV28
CASRLQGAQDGYTF TRBD1 TRBV7-2
CASSTREGAYGYTF TRBD1 TRBV5-5
CASSPNRANYEQYF . TRBV18
CASNRGVGRGYTF . TRBV6-5
CASSLGSPALSYEQYF . TRBV7-2